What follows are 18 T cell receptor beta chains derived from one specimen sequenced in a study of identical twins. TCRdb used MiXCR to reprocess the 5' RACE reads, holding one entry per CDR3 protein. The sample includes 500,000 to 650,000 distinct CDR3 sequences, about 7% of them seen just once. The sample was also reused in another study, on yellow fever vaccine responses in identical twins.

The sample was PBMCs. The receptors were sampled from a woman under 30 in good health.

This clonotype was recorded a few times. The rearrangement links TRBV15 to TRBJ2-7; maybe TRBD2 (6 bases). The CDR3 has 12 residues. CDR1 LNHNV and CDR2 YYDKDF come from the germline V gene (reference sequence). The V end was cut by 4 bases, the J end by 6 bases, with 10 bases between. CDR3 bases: TGTGCCACCAGCACCCTAGCGTCCGAGCAGTACTTC. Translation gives CATSTLASEQYF.

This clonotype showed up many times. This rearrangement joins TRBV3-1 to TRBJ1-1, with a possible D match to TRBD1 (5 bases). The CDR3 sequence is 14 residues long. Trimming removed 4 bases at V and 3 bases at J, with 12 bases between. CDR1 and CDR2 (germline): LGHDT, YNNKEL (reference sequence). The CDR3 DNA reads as TGTGCCAGCAGCCTAAGGTCGGGGGACACTGAAGCTTTCTTT. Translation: CASSLRSGDTEAFF.

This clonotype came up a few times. The CDR3 coding sequence is TGTGCCATCAGTGAGGGGGTCCCGATCACCGGGGAGCTGTTTTTT. It yields the protein CAISEGVPITGELFF. The chain carries TRBV10-3 and TRBJ2-2; D uncertain. V shed 2 bases and J shed 4 bases, with 11 bases lying between them. Germline-derived CDR1 and CDR2 are ENHRY and SYGVKD. This CDR3 spans 15 amino acids.

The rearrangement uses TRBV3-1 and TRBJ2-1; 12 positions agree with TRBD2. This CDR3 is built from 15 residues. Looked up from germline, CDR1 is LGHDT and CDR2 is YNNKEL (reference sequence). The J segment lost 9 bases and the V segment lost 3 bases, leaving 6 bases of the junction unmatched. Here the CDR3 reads CASSQSSGGAVEQFF. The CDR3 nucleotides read TGTGCCAGCAGCCAGTCTAGCGGGGGGGCGGTTGAGCAGTTCTTC.

CDR3 sequence reads: CSARTTSGSNEQFF. Here the CDR3 DNA reads TGCAGTGCCCGAACGACTAGCGGGAGTAATGAGCAGTTCTTC. This chain joins TRBV20-1 and TRBJ2-1; 12 nucleotides align to TRBD2. The CDR3 totals 14 residues. Trimming at V came to 6 bases and at J to 7 bases, leaving 7 bases not matched to a gene. Germline V CDR1 and CDR2: DFQATT, SNEGSKA (reference sequence).

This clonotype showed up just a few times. The CDR3 reads CASSQAGRSSYNEQFF. In DNA form, the CDR3 reads TGCGCCAGCAGCCAAGCGGGGCGAAGCTCCTACAATGAGCAGTTCTTC. The rearrangement uses TRBV4-1 and TRBJ2-1, with D perhaps given as TRBD1 or TRBD2 (5 bases each). Deletions cut 1 base from V and 0 bases from J, with 10 bases between. Per germline, CDR1 MGHRA and CDR2 YSYEKL. This CDR3 has 16 amino acids.

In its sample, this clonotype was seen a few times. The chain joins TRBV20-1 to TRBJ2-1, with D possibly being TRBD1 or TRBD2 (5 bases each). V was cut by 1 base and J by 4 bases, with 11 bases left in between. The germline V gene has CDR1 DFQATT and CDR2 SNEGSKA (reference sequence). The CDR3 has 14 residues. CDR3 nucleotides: TGCAGTGCTAGAGGTGGGGACCCTTACAATGAGCAGTTCTTC. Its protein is CSARGGDPYNEQFF.

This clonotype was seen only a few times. The CDR3 nucleotides read TGCAGCGTTGAAGATCGGCGGGATGGGACAGATACGCAGTATTTT. This codes for CSVEDRRDGTDTQYF. The chain joins TRBV29-1 to TRBJ2-3; possibly TRBD2 for D (6 bases). CDR1 is SQVTM and CDR2 is ANQGSEA in the germline V gene. Trimming cost V 0 bases and J 3 bases, with 13 bases left between them. The CDR3 runs to 15 residues.

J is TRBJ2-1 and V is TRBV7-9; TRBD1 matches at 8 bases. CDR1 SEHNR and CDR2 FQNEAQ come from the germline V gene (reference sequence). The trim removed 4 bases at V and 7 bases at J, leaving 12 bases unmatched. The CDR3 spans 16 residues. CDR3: CASSSFLGQALNEQFF. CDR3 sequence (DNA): TGTGCCAGCAGCTCCTTCTTGGGACAGGCCTTAAATGAGCAGTTCTTC.

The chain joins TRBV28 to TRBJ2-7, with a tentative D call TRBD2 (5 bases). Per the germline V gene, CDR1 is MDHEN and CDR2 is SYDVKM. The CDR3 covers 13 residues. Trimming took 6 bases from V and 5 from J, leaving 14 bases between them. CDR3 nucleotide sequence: TGTGCCAGCAGGTCGGGGATCCACCACGAGCAGTACGTC. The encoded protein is CASRSGIHHEQYV.

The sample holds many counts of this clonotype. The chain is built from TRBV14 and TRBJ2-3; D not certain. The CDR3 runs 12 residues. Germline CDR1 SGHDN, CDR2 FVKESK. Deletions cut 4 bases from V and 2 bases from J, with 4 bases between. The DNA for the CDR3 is TGTGCCAGCAGCCCGTTCACAGATACGCAGTATTTT. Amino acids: CASSPFTDTQYF.

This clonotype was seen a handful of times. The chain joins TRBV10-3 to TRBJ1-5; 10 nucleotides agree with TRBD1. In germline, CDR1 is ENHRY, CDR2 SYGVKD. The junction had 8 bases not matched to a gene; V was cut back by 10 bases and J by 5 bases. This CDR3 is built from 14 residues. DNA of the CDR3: TGTGCCAGCTACTCTGGGACAGGGGATCAGCCCCAGCATTTT. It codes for CASYSGTGDQPQHF.

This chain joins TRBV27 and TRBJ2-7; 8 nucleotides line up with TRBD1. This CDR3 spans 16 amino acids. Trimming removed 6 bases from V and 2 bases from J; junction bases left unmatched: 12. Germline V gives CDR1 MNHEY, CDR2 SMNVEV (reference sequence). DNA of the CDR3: TGTGCCAGCAGCCAATCCCGGGACAGGTCAACCTACGAGCAGTACTTC. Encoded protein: CASSQSRDRSTYEQYF.

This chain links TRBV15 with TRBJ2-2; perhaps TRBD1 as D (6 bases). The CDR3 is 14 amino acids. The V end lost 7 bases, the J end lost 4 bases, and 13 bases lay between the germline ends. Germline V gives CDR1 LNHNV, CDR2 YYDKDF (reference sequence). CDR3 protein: CATTRDTLTGELFF. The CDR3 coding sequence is TGTGCCACCACCCGGGACACACTCACCGGGGAGCTGTTTTTT.

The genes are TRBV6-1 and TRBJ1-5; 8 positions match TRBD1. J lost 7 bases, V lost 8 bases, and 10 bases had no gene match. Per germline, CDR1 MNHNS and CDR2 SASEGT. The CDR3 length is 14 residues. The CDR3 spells CASQGAVNTQPQHF. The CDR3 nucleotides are TGTGCCAGCCAGGGGGCGGTTAATACGCAGCCCCAGCATTTT.

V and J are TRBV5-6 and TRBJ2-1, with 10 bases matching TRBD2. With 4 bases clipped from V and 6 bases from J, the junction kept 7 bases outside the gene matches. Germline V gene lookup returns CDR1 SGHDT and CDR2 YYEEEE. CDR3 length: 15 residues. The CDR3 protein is CASSRSGRFFNEQFF. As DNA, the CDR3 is TGTGCCAGCAGCCGTAGCGGGAGGTTTTTCAATGAGCAGTTCTTC.

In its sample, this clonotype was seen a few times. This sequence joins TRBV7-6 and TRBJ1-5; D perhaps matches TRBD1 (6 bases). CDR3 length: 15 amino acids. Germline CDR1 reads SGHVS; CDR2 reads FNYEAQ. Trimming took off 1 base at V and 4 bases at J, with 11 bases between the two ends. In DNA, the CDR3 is TGTGCCAGCAGCTTAGTCCAGGGGATGAATCAGCCCCAGCATTTT. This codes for CASSLVQGMNQPQHF.

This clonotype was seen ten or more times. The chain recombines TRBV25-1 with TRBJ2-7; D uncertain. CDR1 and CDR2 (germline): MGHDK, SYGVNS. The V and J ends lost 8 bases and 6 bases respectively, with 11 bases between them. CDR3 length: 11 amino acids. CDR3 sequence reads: CASSRGGEQYV. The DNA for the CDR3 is TGTGCCAGCTCCCGAGGTGGCGAGCAGTACGTC.